This T cell receptor gamma chain was retrieved from a study of γδ T cells in repeated Plasmodium falciparum infection. Study at large: Sampling occurred at baseline, pre-infection for selected infections, and 21 days post-infection. Study findings and constraints: Donors in Mali lived in a small rural village, largely one ethnic group.

Bulk repertoires came from Vgamma9/Vdelta2+ or Vdelta2-negative gammadelta T cells flow-sorted from PBMC. CDR1 and CDR2 (germline): VINAFY, YDVSNSKD. Counting both end residues, the CDR3 totals 32 amino acids. This clone has at least ten counts. Its antigen is as yet unknown. A far larger clone is off by one base, so a read error is likely. The DNA is omitted, as the CDR3 cannot be located on it reliably, and the CDR3 follows TCRdb's listing. TCRdb reran clone calling via CATT on the multiplex PCR reads. The sample comprises about 26,000 gamma-chain clones, less than 3.5% of which are singletons, and 30% to 35% rests with the top ten.

The clonotype was recovered from a pool of human donors (malaria-infected and uninfected, not separated). Here the V gene is TRGV5, but the J gene went uncalled. The source material was gamma-delta T cells from blood. CDR3 sequence: CATWDRRGIIRNSLAVEQHWLSQVSIGRIQHF.